This TCR beta chain stems from a study of prognosis after radiotherapy for stage I lung cancer. Study as a whole: Among the patients, several had squamous cell carcinoma and approximately 11 had adenocarcinoma.

Germline V lookup: CDR1 MDHEN, CDR2 SYDVKM. The CDR3 totals 16 residues. The junction had 6 bases not matched to a gene; V was cut back by 2 bases and J by 1 base. Genomic DNA served as the source from which two-round multiplex PCR generated TCR beta CDR3 amplicons. The first round of PCR was done with primers that matched each TRBV and TRBJ gene. One entry per CDR3 protein, called by TCRdb with MiXCR from the multiplex PCR reads. Among some 14,000 distinct CDR3 sequences listed, 25% to 30% were seen once. This TCR was recovered from a donor over 45 with non-small cell lung cancer. The sample consisted of PBMCs, taken before or after stereotactic body radiation therapy (not recorded which). The gene calls are TRBV28 and TRBJ2-7; 9 bases match TRBD2. CDR3 nucleotides: TGTGCCAGCAGTTTACCCCTAGCGGGGCTATCCTACGAGCAGTACTTC. Protein product: CASSLPLAGLSYEQYF.